The clone carrying this TCR beta chain was recorded a few times. The antigen is undetermined. The CDR3 is made up of 18 amino acids. After removal of 6 bases from V and 8 bases from J, the junction contained 19 bases not matched to a gene. CDR1 is SSHAT, CDR2 FNYEAQ, per germline (reference sequence). The PCR ran on 60 Vbeta and 13 Jbeta primers. Profiling relied on immunoSEQ multiplex PCR, and the TCRdb table lists in-frame clones only, not all of them. The sample consists of a few hundred thousand clones, 85% to 95% of them appearing once. The data derive from a study of cytomegalovirus exposure and HLA in healthy donors. Points from the study as a whole: It was shown in a later analysis that HLA-associated TCR beta chains were more clonally expanded than other, equally common chains. Across donors, most TCRs were seen rarely, yet some public ones were widespread.

The sequence was collected from a girl aged 2-15 years in good health and CMV-seronegative. The chain uses TRBV7-7 and TRBJ1-4; 9 bases fit TRBD1. The specimen was PBMCs. The CDR3, as DNA: TGTGCCAGCAGGTCCGAGGAGGGACAGGGAACGCGTAGGGAAAAACTGTTTTTT. Residues: CASRSEEGQGTRREKLFF. The entire variable domain, with the rest obtained from reference TRBV7-7 and TRBJ1-4, is as follows: GAGVSQSPRYKVTKRGQDVTLRCDPISSHATLYWYQQALGQGPEFLTYFNYEAQPDKSGLPSDRFSAERPEGSISTLTIQRTEQRDSAMYRCASRSEEGQGTRREKLFFGSGTQLSVL.